The rows below give T cell receptor beta chains drawn from one sample of a study of metastatic and nonmetastatic thyroid tumors. TCRdb reprocessed the PCR reads using MiXCR. The sample has several thousand clones, 25% to 30% seen once. Material: adjacent normal tissue. The receptors were gathered from a female donor with papillary thyroid cancer or a benign thyroid nodule (not recorded which). Some clones in this sample may be carry-over from other donors' samples. The CDR3 runs from the conserved cysteine through the conserved F or W. A D gene is named only where the DNA matches it firmly. Clone size is given for some rows only: seen once, a few or many times, or a class if the clone is expanded.

d_call,j_call,v_call,clone_size,cdr3_aa,cdr3_nt
.,TRBJ2-2,TRBV28,.,CASSLSSASGELFF,TGTGCCAGCAGTTTATCATCGGCCTCCGGGGAGCTGTTTTTT
TRBD1,TRBJ2-1,TRBV7-3,.,CASSFRQGVNNEQFF,TGTGCCAGCAGCTTCCGGCAGGGGGTAAACAATGAGCAGTTCTTC
.,TRBJ2-3,TRBV5-1,.,CASSLEGRYTDTQYF,TGCGCCAGCAGCTTGGAGGGACGGTACACAGATACGCAGTATTTT
TRBD2,TRBJ2-7,TRBV18,.,CASSPPLAGGSYEQYF,TGTGCCAGCTCACCACCCTTAGCGGGAGGCTCCTACGAGCAGTACTTC
TRBD1,TRBJ1-1,TRBV20-1,.,CSASLPDRGEAFF,TGCAGTGCTTCCCTACCGGACAGGGGGGAAGCTTTCTTT
.,TRBJ2-7,TRBV7-2,.,CASSLRAILAEQHF,TGTGCCAGCAGCCTCCGGGCTATCTTGGCCGAGCAGCACTTC
.,TRBJ1-2,TRBV20-1,few,CSARILRYGYTF,TGCAGTGCTAGAATCCTGCGCTATGGCTACACCTTC
.,TRBJ1-2,TRBV10-3,.,CAISESDILDRWAGYTF,TGTGCCATCAGTGAGTCTGATATACTAGACAGGTGGGCTGGCTACACCTTC
.,TRBJ2-1,TRBV7-6,.,CALARIEGNEQFF,TGTGCCCTGGCGCGCATCGAGGGCAATGAGCAGTTCTTC
.,TRBJ2-5,TRBV24-1,few,CATSDSVMGQGKTQYF,TGTGCCACCAGTGATTCCGTAATGGGGCAGGGGAAGACCCAGTACTTC
TRBD1,TRBJ1-2,TRBV12-3/TRBV12-4,large,CASSWGDRGYGYTF,TGTGCCAGCAGTTGGGGGGACAGGGGCTATGGCTACACCTTC
TRBD1,TRBJ1-1,TRBV12-3/TRBV12-4,few,CASSRTGGITEAFF,TGTGCCAGCAGTCGGACAGGGGGAATCACTGAAGCTTTCTTT
.,TRBJ1-1,TRBV7-2,.,CASSLDMNTEAFF,TGTGCCAGCAGCTTAGATATGAACACTGAAGCTTTCTTT
TRBD1,TRBJ1-1,TRBV28,few,CASADPGQGAFF,TGTGCCAGCGCAGACCCGGGACAGGGGGCTTTCTTT
.,TRBJ1-2,TRBV20-1,.,CSAHRFGRANYGYTF,TGCAGTGCTCACCGATTTGGCAGGGCTAACTATGGCTACACCTTC
.,TRBJ2-3,TRBV5-1,.,CASSFKRLSTDTQYF,TGCGCCAGCAGCTTTAAGCGGTTAAGCACAGATACGCAGTATTTT
.,TRBJ2-1,TRBV12-3/TRBV12-4,few,CASSLGPGQDEQFF,TGTGCCAGCAGCTTAGGACCAGGGCAGGATGAGCAGTTCTTC
.,TRBJ2-7,TRBV12-3/TRBV12-4,few,CASTPGGGGALYEQYF,TGTGCCAGCACCCCAGGGGGAGGAGGGGCTCTATACGAGCAGTACTTC
TRBD2,TRBJ2-1,TRBV28,.,CASTLGAGGFGEQFF,TGTGCCAGCACCTTGGGAGCGGGGGGATTCGGTGAGCAGTTCTTC
TRBD1,TRBJ1-1,TRBV12-5,many,CASGPGTGVGTEAFF,TGTGCTAGTGGTCCCGGAACAGGGGTGGGGACTGAAGCTTTCTTT
.,TRBJ1-1,TRBV6-9,few,CASSSASREAFF,TGTGCCAGCAGTTCGGCCAGCAGGGAAGCTTTCTTT
.,TRBJ2-1,TRBV6-5,few,CASSYLSVAASHNEQFF,TGTGCCAGCAGTTACCTATCGGTGGCCGCCTCCCACAATGAGCAGTTCTTC
TRBD1,TRBJ1-1,TRBV6-1,few,CASSVDRDTEAFF,TGTGCCAGCAGTGTGGACAGGGACACTGAAGCTTTCTTT
.,TRBJ2-7,TRBV25-1,.,CASSEWQFYEQYF,TGTGCCAGCAGTGAATGGCAGTTCTACGAGCAGTACTTC
.,TRBJ1-1,TRBV5-5,medium-sized,CASSLVGVLNTEAFF,TGTGCCAGCAGCTTGGTAGGGGTATTGAACACTGAAGCTTTCTTT
TRBD1,TRBJ1-1,TRBV30,medium-sized,CAWSGMGQAFF,TGTGCCTGGAGTGGAATGGGACAGGCTTTCTTT
TRBD2,TRBJ2-3,TRBV28,.,CASSDGTSGVSSTDTQYF,TGTGCCAGCAGTGATGGGACTAGCGGGGTTTCGAGCACAGATACGCAGTATTTT
TRBD2,TRBJ2-1,TRBV12-3/TRBV12-4,medium-sized,CASSGREVLPDEQFF,TGTGCCAGCAGTGGACGGGAGGTCCTCCCGGATGAGCAGTTCTTC
TRBD1,TRBJ1-2,TRBV12-3/TRBV12-4,large,CASSLLDRWAGYTF,TGTGCCAGCAGTTTATTGGACAGGTGGGCTGGCTACACCTTC
.,TRBJ2-3,TRBV7-3,.,CASRGGSDTQYF,TGTGCCAGCAGGGGGGGATCAGATACGCAGTATTTT
.,TRBJ1-6,TRBV15,.,CATSPQTPGSSPLHF,TGTGCCACCAGCCCTCAGACCCCAGGGAGTTCACCCCTCCACTTT
.,TRBJ1-4,TRBV27,medium-sized,CASSLVAQGWEKLFF,TGTGCCAGCAGTTTGGTGGCGCAGGGCTGGGAAAAACTGTTTTTT
.,TRBJ1-3,TRBV20-1,.,CSARDRENTIYF,TGCAGTGCTAGAGATCGGGAAAACACCATATATTTT
.,TRBJ1-1,TRBV20-1,.,CSARRTEAFF,TGCAGTGCTAGGAGGACTGAAGCTTTCTTT
TRBD1,TRBJ1-2,TRBV2,.,CASLGQGFSGYTF,TGTGCCAGCCTAGGACAGGGGTTTTCTGGCTACACCTTC
.,TRBJ2-7,TRBV6-1,.,CASSNTRSSYEQYF,TGTGCCAGCAGTAACACTCGAAGCTCCTACGAGCAGTACTTC
.,TRBJ2-7,TRBV28,medium-sized,CASSFSWTEDSYEQYF,TGTGCCAGCAGTTTCTCCTGGACGGAGGATTCCTACGAGCAGTACTTC
.,TRBJ1-2,TRBV9,.,CASSVRGDVNYGYTF,TGTGCCAGCAGCGTCCGCGGGGACGTCAACTATGGCTACACCTTC
.,TRBJ2-1,TRBV7-2,medium-sized,CASSLLAVTYNEQFF,TGTGCCAGCAGCTTACTAGCTGTTACCTACAATGAGCAGTTCTTC
.,TRBJ1-5,TRBV3-1,many,CASSVQGSDRPQHF,TGTGCCAGCAGCGTACAGGGATCCGACAGGCCCCAGCATTTT
.,TRBJ1-2,TRBV6-2/TRBV6-3,.,CASRGNYGSSGYTF,TGTGCCAGCAGAGGTAATTATGGGTCTTCTGGCTACACCTTC
.,TRBJ1-1,TRBV9,few,CASGGLNTEAFF,TGTGCCAGCGGGGGACTGAACACTGAAGCTTTCTTT
.,TRBJ1-4,TRBV24-1,.,CATSDFGTGGSLGTNEKLFF,TGTGCCACCAGTGATTTTGGGACGGGGGGCTCTCTAGGAACTAATGAAAAACTGTTTTTT
TRBD2,TRBJ2-2,TRBV27,medium-sized,CASSLSSGRLGAGNTGELFF,TGTGCCAGCAGTTTATCGAGCGGGAGACTAGGGGCAGGGAACACCGGGGAGCTGTTTTTT